The 23 T cell receptor beta chains below were found in one sample sequenced in a study of beta chain features in type 1 diabetes. Study-level results: TCRB CDR3 length was moderately but significantly reduced in all four CD4+ subsets of Type 1 diabetes patients.

These receptors have no identified antigens. Expressed TCRB transcripts were sequenced because the isolated RNA had all been reverse transcribed beforehand. Clones were sequenced by immunoSEQ multiplex PCR, and TCRdb holds only the in-frame ones, with some missing. The table has some 160,000 clones, approximately 8.8% seen once; the top ten hold 0.7%. Source material: central memory CD4+ T cells from blood. These receptors all stem from a woman aged 25 to 45 with type 1 diabetes.

The CDR3 bases are TGTGCCAGCAGCTTCGCGGGGGCCCGTACGCAGTATTTT. Encoded protein: CASSFAGARTQYF. The chain carries TRBV7-3 and TRBJ2-3; D perhaps matches TRBD2 (7 bases). The germline V gene encodes CDR1 SGHTA and CDR2 FQGTGA. V lost 3 bases and J 8 bases, leaving 12 bases between the germline ends. The CDR3 totals 13 residues.

This clone has just a few counts. The chain links TRBV4-2 to TRBJ1-5; D gene unclear. With 3 bases removed from V and 0 bases from J, the gap between germline ends came to 9 bases. In germline, CDR1 is LGHNA, CDR2 YNFKEQ. This CDR3 contains 15 residues. Here the CDR3 DNA reads TGTGCCAGCAGCCAGTCGGTCTATAGCAATCAGCCCCAGCATTTT. Translation gives CASSQSVYSNQPQHF.

In this sample, this clone turned up a few times. V and J are TRBV5-4 and TRBJ2-5; TRBD2 agrees at 7 bases. Trimming removed 1 base from V and 2 bases from J; junction bases left unmatched: 8. Germline values: CDR1 SGHNT, CDR2 YYREEE (reference sequence). The CDR3 has 16 amino acids. The CDR3 DNA follows: TGTGCCAGCAGCTTGCCTATAGCGGGTAAACAAGAGACCCAGTACTTC. This codes for CASSLPIAGKQETQYF.

The V call is TRBV5-6, the J call TRBJ1-1; D is perhaps TRBD1 (6 bases). Germline CDR1 reads SGHDT; CDR2 reads YYEEEE. This CDR3 has 14 residues. V lost 0 bases to trimming and J lost 0 bases, with 6 bases between them. This CDR3 reads CASSLGTVNTEAFF. In DNA, the CDR3 is TGTGCCAGCAGCTTGGGGACAGTGAACACTGAAGCTTTCTTT.

This clone has just a few counts. V gene TRBV6-6 combines with J gene TRBJ2-7; D is undetermined. This CDR3 is built from 13 residues. Germline-derived CDR1 and CDR2 are MNHNY and SVGAGI (reference sequence). V was cut by 4 bases and J by 5 bases, with 12 bases left in between. The CDR3, as DNA: TGTGCCAGCAGTTTGCTAGGAAGTAACGAGCAGTACTTC. Its protein is CASSLLGSNEQYF.

This clone has a handful of counts. The CDR3 sequence is CASTQVAGGPNEQYF. The DNA of the CDR3 is TGCGCCAGCACTCAGGTAGCGGGAGGGCCCAACGAGCAGTACTTC. This rearrangement joins TRBV5-1 to TRBJ2-7; 11 nucleotides agree with TRBD2. The germline CDR1 and CDR2 sequences are SGHRS and YFSETQ. The CDR3 runs to 15 residues. V lost 6 bases to trimming and J lost 5 bases; unmatched junction nucleotides: 10. Drawing the rest from reference TRBV5-1 and TRBJ2-7, the complete variable domain is KAGVTQTPRYLIKTRGQQVTLSCSPISGHRSVSWYQQTPGQGLQFLFEYFSETQRNKGNFPGRFSGRQFSNSRSEMNVSTLELGDSALYLCASTQVAGGPNEQYFGPGTRLTVT.

This sequence joins TRBV9 and TRBJ2-1, with 16 bases identical to TRBD2. The CDR3 is 17 amino acids. Germline lookup yields CDR1 SGDLS and CDR2 YYNGEE. J was trimmed by 9 bases and V by 3 bases; bases with no gene match: 9. The CDR3 protein is CASSDFRGLAGGAEQFF. DNA of the CDR3: TGTGCCAGCAGCGACTTCCGGGGACTAGCGGGAGGGGCTGAGCAGTTCTTC.

The CDR3 here is CASSLAGLAGVDEQFF. The CDR3 nucleotides are TGCGCCAGCAGCTTGGCCGGACTAGCGGGAGTCGATGAGCAGTTCTTC. This chain links TRBV5-1 with TRBJ2-1, with TRBD2 matching over 13 bases. J was trimmed by 8 bases and V by 0 bases; bases with no gene match: 5. Germline V CDR1 and CDR2: SGHRS, YFSETQ. The CDR3 has 16 residues.

This clone was observed a few times. This rearrangement joins TRBV10-2 to TRBJ2-5, with TRBD1 as a possible D gene (6 bases). V was pared by 0 bases and J by 4 bases, with 6 bases between. Germline-derived CDR1 and CDR2 are WSHSY and SAAADI. The CDR3 is made up of 13 amino acids. This CDR3 reads CASSESGGETQYF. Here the CDR3 DNA reads TGCGCCAGCAGTGAGTCAGGGGGAGAGACCCAGTACTTC.

The chain links TRBV27 to TRBJ2-3; D uncertain. V dropped 3 bases and J dropped 2 bases, with 9 bases sitting between them. The CDR3 runs 14 residues. From germline, CDR1 is MNHEY and CDR2 SMNVEV (reference sequence). DNA for the CDR3: TGTGCCAGCAGTTTCGGGTTCTACACAGATACGCAGTATTTT. Translating it yields CASSFGFYTDTQYF.

The sample holds a few counts of this clone. The CDR3, as DNA: TGTGCCAGCAGTGCACTCCGGGGGGCGGGCTACCACAATGAGCAGTTCTTC. Amino acids: CASSALRGAGYHNEQFF. V usage is TRBV6-1 and J usage is TRBJ2-1, with D tentatively TRBD2 (7 bases). Germline CDR1 reads MNHNS; CDR2 reads SASEGT. This CDR3 region has 17 residues. V was pared by 4 bases and J by 5 bases, with 21 bases between.

There are a few counts of this clone. The chain links TRBV27 to TRBJ1-2; 9 bases fit TRBD1. Germline-derived CDR1 and CDR2 are MNHEY and SMNVEV (reference sequence). V was clipped by 4 bases and J by 8 bases; unmatched bases: 11. The CDR3 spans 15 residues. CDR3 region: CASSSLGTGSGGYTF. CDR3 DNA: TGTGCCAGCAGTTCCCTCGGGACAGGGTCGGGCGGCTACACCTTC.

The rearrangement links TRBV7-2 to TRBJ2-7; 9 bases are a match to TRBD2. Looked up from germline, CDR1 is SGHTA and CDR2 is FQGNSA. Germline trimming cut 1 base from V and 0 bases from J; bases unmatched to any gene: 1. This CDR3 has 15 residues. DNA for the CDR3: TGTGCCAGCAGCTTAGGCGGGAGGGTCTCCTACGAGCAGTACTTC. This codes for CASSLGGRVSYEQYF.

V usage is TRBV9 and J usage is TRBJ1-2, with 11 bases fitting TRBD1. In germline, CDR1 is SGDLS, CDR2 YYNGEE. V lost 3 bases, J lost 4 bases, and 8 bases stayed unmatched. This CDR3 region has 16 residues. This CDR3 reads CASSAGGQGVLYGYTF. The CDR3 DNA is TGTGCCAGCAGCGCGGGGGGACAGGGGGTTCTCTATGGCTACACCTTC. Looking up the rest from reference TRBV9 and TRBJ1-2 gives the full variable domain: DSGVTQTPKHLITATGQRVTLRCSPRSGDLSVYWYQQSLDQGLQFLIQYYNGEERAKGNILERFSAQQFPDLHSELNLSSLELGDSALYFCASSAGGQGVLYGYTFGSGTRLTVV.

This clone was counted a few times. The chain combines TRBV27 with TRBJ2-3, with a possible D match to TRBD1 (5 bases). The germline V gene encodes CDR1 MNHEY and CDR2 SMNVEV (reference sequence). Trimming cost V 2 bases and J 4 bases, with 10 bases left between them. This CDR3 comprises 14 residues. CDR3 DNA: TGTGCCAGCAGTTTAATGCGACAGTCAGATACGCAGTATTTT. Its protein product is CASSLMRQSDTQYF.

This chain uses TRBV7-6 with TRBJ2-7; possible D gene TRBD2, 6 bases. This CDR3 comprises 15 residues. Deletions cut 5 bases from V and 3 bases from J, with 17 bases between. Germline lookup yields CDR1 SGHVS and CDR2 FNYEAQ. The DNA for the CDR3 is TGTGCCAGCAGCCCTTTACCAGGGACTGTCTACGAGCAGTACTTC. Protein: CASSPLPGTVYEQYF.

The chain joins TRBV19 to TRBJ2-3; 14 positions agree with TRBD2. The ends lost 4 bases at V and 1 base at J; junction bases unmatched: 1. The length of the CDR3 is 16 residues. Germline values: CDR1 LNHDA, CDR2 SQIVND (reference sequence). CDR3 nucleotide sequence: TGTGCCAGTAGTACGGGACTAGCGGGAGGCACAGATACGCAGTATTTT. Its translation is CASSTGLAGGTDTQYF.

The chain employs TRBV10-3 and TRBJ2-2; unclear D gene. The germline V gene has CDR1 ENHRY and CDR2 SYGVKD. There are 14 residues in the CDR3. The V end was cut by 3 bases, the J end by 1 base, with 6 bases between. CDR3 region: CAISDRQNTGELFF. DNA of the CDR3: TGTGCCATCAGTGATAGACAGAACACCGGGGAGCTGTTTTTT.

Only a few counts were recorded for this clone. The chain couples TRBV28 to TRBJ2-7, with 8 bases identical to TRBD1. Germline CDR1 MDHEN, CDR2 SYDVKM. The CDR3 totals 16 residues. Germline trimming cut 3 bases from V and 2 bases from J; bases unmatched to any gene: 9. For the CDR3, the DNA is TGTGCCAGCAGTTTTGGCAGGGGGCTGAGAACCTACGAGCAGTACTTC. Protein sequence: CASSFGRGLRTYEQYF.

This clone was picked up a small number of times. The chain is built from TRBV27 and TRBJ1-1; D is undetermined. Germline values: CDR1 MNHEY, CDR2 SMNVEV (reference sequence). The CDR3 consists of 17 residues. The V and J ends lost 6 bases and 0 bases respectively, with 20 bases between them. The CDR3 sequence: CASRGSAGRTLNTEAFF. CDR3 bases: TGTGCCAGCAGGGGGTCGGCGGGCCGCACCTTGAACACTGAAGCTTTCTTT.

This clone showed up just a few times. The CDR3 loop is CASSSPPGVGEKLFF. For the CDR3, the DNA is TGTGCCAGCAGTTCCCCCCCAGGGGTTGGGGAAAAACTGTTTTTT. The chain recombines TRBV28 with TRBJ1-4; D possibly corresponds to TRBD1 (6 bases). Germline V gene data show CDR1 as MDHEN and CDR2 as SYDVKM. This CDR3 contains 15 residues. V lost 4 bases, J lost 8 bases, and 17 bases lay in between.

V and J are TRBV18 and TRBJ2-6; D ambiguous. V was shortened by 6 bases and J by 0 bases, with 9 bases between the two germline ends. This CDR3 is 15 amino acids long. Germline CDR1 and CDR2: KGHSH and LQKENI. The CDR3 reads CASSSSSSGANVLTF. DNA for the CDR3: TGTGCCAGCTCGTCCTCGAGCTCTGGGGCCAACGTCCTGACTTTC.

This chain connects TRBV4-1 to TRBJ2-5; 12 nucleotides align to TRBD2. Germline loops: CDR1 MGHRA, CDR2 YSYEKL. The CDR3 is 16 residues long. V lost 4 bases, J lost 4 bases, and 7 bases stayed unmatched. This chain's CDR3 is CASSPMTSGRLETQYF. The CDR3 DNA follows: TGCGCCAGCAGCCCAATGACTAGCGGGAGATTAGAGACCCAGTACTTC.